Below are 28 T cell receptor beta chains sequenced from a single sample in a study of a mutant IDH1 vaccine in newly diagnosed glioma. Assay: immunoSEQ multiplex PCR; the TCRdb copy retains only in-frame clones and omits some. Of 80,000 to 100,000 clones in the sample, over 70% were seen once. Documented time point: baseline, week 1 (first vaccination visit). Noted treatment: pre-vaccination baseline after standard-of-care therapy. The material was PBMCs, obtained from a glioma patient treated with radiotherapy, temozolomide or both. The receptor set was obtained from a middle-aged man with glioma. Some clones in this sample may be carry-over from other donors' samples.

With respect to this clone: Other DNA variants within this sample encode the same CDR3. The CDR3 DNA follows: TGTGCCAGCAGTGGGACGGTTAATTCACCCCTCCACTTT. Encoded protein: CASSGTVNSPLHF. The chain has TRBV2 and TRBJ1-6; D is uncertain. CDR3 length: 13 residues. Looked up from germline, CDR1 is SNHLY and CDR2 is FYNNEI. V lost 4 bases, J lost 6 bases, and 7 bases lay in between.

The V call is TRBV30, the J call TRBJ1-4, with a weak D call TRBD1 (6 bases). The germline V gene encodes CDR1 GTSNPN and CDR2 SVGIG (reference sequence). V lost 4 bases to trimming and J lost 1 base, with 10 bases between them. The CDR3 covers 14 residues. The CDR3 DNA sequence: TGTGCCTGGACCCTAGGGGGAACTAATGAAAAACTGTTTTTT. Translation gives CAWTLGGTNEKLFF.

V and J are TRBV29-1 and TRBJ2-6; tentatively, D is TRBD2 (5 bases). The CDR3 runs to 15 residues. Trimming stripped 2 bases from V and 4 bases from J, with 12 bases between. Germline V gene sequence: CDR1 SQVTM, CDR2 ANQGSEA. The CDR3 loop is CSVEWELGGANVLTF. CDR3 nucleotides: TGCAGCGTTGAATGGGAGCTCGGGGGGGCCAACGTCCTGACTTTC.

The chain couples TRBV10-1 to TRBJ1-1, with D unclear. From germline, CDR1 is WNHNN and CDR2 SYGVQD (reference sequence). V gave up 2 bases and J gave up 4 bases, with 17 bases separating them. The CDR3 loop spans 16 amino acids. CDR3 sequence: CASSEAGNTARTEAFF. For the CDR3, the DNA is TGCGCCAGCAGTGAGGCGGGGAATACCGCACGCACTGAAGCTTTCTTT.

The chain is built from TRBV5-6 and TRBJ2-2; D ambiguous. The ends were cut back, 4 bases at V and 5 bases at J, with 18 bases in the middle. CDR1 is SGHDT and CDR2 is YYEEEE in the germline V gene. This CDR3 spans 16 amino acids. The CDR3 DNA reads as TGTGCCAGCAGCGTCCTCGAGACTTACCTTACCGGGGAGCTGTTTTTT. As protein: CASSVLETYLTGELFF.

This clone was observed a single time. The chain carries TRBV6-5 and TRBJ2-7; possibly TRBD1 or TRBD2 for D (5 bases each). Germline CDR1 MNHEY, CDR2 SVGAGI. With 5 bases removed from V and 5 bases from J, the gap between germline ends came to 19 bases. The CDR3 contains 15 residues. The CDR3 is CASSRRDRGTHEQYF. The CDR3 coding sequence is TGTGCCAGCAGTCGCCGGGACCGAGGGACCCACGAGCAGTACTTC.

V gene TRBV11-2 combines with J gene TRBJ1-3; no reliable D call. The ends were cut back, 5 bases at V and 0 bases at J, with 17 bases in the middle. CDR1 is SGHAT and CDR2 is FQNNGV in the germline V gene. CDR3 length equals 17 residues. CDR3 in amino acids: CASSEVRTISSGNTIYF. CDR3 DNA: TGTGCCAGCAGCGAAGTCAGGACGATCAGCTCTGGAAACACCATATATTTT.

The V gene is TRBV6-5, the J gene TRBJ1-1; possible D gene TRBD1, 6 bases. Trimming took off 2 bases at V and 8 bases at J, with 12 bases between the two ends. This CDR3 has 13 amino acids. CDR1 MNHEY and CDR2 SVGAGI come from the germline V gene. In nucleotides, the CDR3 is TGTGCCAGCAGTTACCTTGTCACAGGGGAAGCTTTCTTT. Translating gives CASSYLVTGEAFF.

J is TRBJ1-2 and V is TRBV14; 9 nucleotides line up with TRBD1. Germline V CDR1 and CDR2: SGHDN, FVKESK. With 8 bases clipped from V and 4 bases from J, the junction kept 8 bases outside the gene matches. The CDR3 covers 14 residues. The CDR3 sequence: CASQRTGAGYGYTF. The DNA for the CDR3 is TGTGCCAGCCAAAGGACAGGGGCTGGCTATGGCTACACCTTC.

This clone has only one observation. The genes are TRBV7-6 and TRBJ1-5, with a tentative D call TRBD1 (5 bases). Germline CDR1 reads SGHVS; CDR2 reads FNYEAQ. The CDR3 has 15 amino acids. V lost 2 bases to trimming and J lost 3 bases, with 11 bases between them. The CDR3 DNA reads as TGTGCCAGCAGCTTACAATCGGGACTCAATCAGCCCCAGCATTTT. Residues: CASSLQSGLNQPQHF. Supplemented by reference TRBV7-6 and TRBJ1-5, the full variable domain reads GAGVSQSPRYKVTKRGQDVALRCDPISGHVSLYWYRQALGQGPEFLTYFNYEAQQDKSGLPNDRFSAERPEGSISTLTIQRTEQRDSAMYRCASSLQSGLNQPQHFGDGTRLSIL.

The rearrangement uses TRBV5-6 and TRBJ2-2, with TRBD2 matching over 8 bases. This CDR3 is 15 amino acids long. Germline CDR1 and CDR2: SGHDT and YYEEEE. The V gene end was trimmed by 2 bases and the J gene end by 2 bases; junction bases not matched to a gene: 2. The chain's CDR3 is CASSFRGGNTGELFF. The DNA for the CDR3 is TGTGCCAGCAGCTTTCGGGGGGGCAACACCGGGGAGCTGTTTTTT.

The gene calls are TRBV6-5 and TRBJ2-2; D is possibly TRBD2 (5 bases). V was cut by 5 bases and J by 4 bases, with 17 bases left in between. The length of the CDR3 is 16 residues. The germline V gene encodes CDR1 MNHEY and CDR2 SVGAGI. Here the CDR3 DNA reads TGTGCCAGCAGTCACTTCAGGAGCGGTGGCACCGGGGAGCTGTTTTTT. It yields the protein CASSHFRSGGTGELFF.

The rearrangement uses TRBV2 and TRBJ2-1; D might be TRBD2 (6 bases). The germline gives CDR1 SNHLY, CDR2 FYNNEI. Trimming removed 6 bases from V and 9 bases from J, with 12 bases in between. The CDR3 totals 12 residues. In DNA, the CDR3 is TGTGCCAGCAGCTGGACTAAGGGTGAGCAGTTCTTC. Translating it yields CASSWTKGEQFF. Full variable domain (missing parts from reference TRBV2 and TRBJ2-1): EPEVTQTPSHQVTQMGQEVILRCVPISNHLYFYWYRQILGQKVEFLVSFYNNEISEKSEIFDDQFSVERPDGSNFTLKIRSTKLEDSAMYFCASSWTKGEQFFGPGTRLTVL.

The CDR3 nucleotides read TGTGCCAGCAGTTACACGACAGGGGGGCAAGAGACCCAGTACTTC. Its protein is CASSYTTGGQETQYF. The rearrangement links TRBV6-5 to TRBJ2-5; 9 bases are shared with TRBD1. This CDR3 has 15 amino acids. Trimming cost V 2 bases and J 2 bases; bases outside gene matches: 3. The germline V gene has CDR1 MNHEY and CDR2 SVGAGI.

The chain combines TRBV5-6 with TRBJ2-3, with D uncertain. The CDR3 contains 13 residues. Germline-derived CDR1 and CDR2 are SGHDT and YYEEEE. V dropped 2 bases and J dropped 7 bases, with 11 bases sitting between them. The CDR3 DNA is TGTGCCAGCAGCTTCCCGACTGATTATACGCAGTATTTT. It encodes CASSFPTDYTQYF. Variable domain in full (rest from reference TRBV5-6 and TRBJ2-3): DAGVTQSPTHLIKTRGQQVTLRCSPKSGHDTVSWYQQALGQGPQFIFQYYEEEERQRGNFPDRFSGHQFPNYSSELNVNALLLGDSALYLCASSFPTDYTQYFGPGTRLTVL.

V and J are TRBV14 and TRBJ1-1; D perhaps matches TRBD1 (5 bases). The V gene's germline CDR1 is SGHDN and CDR2 FVKESK. This CDR3 is 16 amino acids long. The ends were cut back, 0 bases at V and 5 bases at J, with 16 bases in the middle. CDR3 bases: TGTGCCAGCAGCCAAGATGTGGGGCGGATGCGAACTGAAGCTTTCTTT. Translation: CASSQDVGRMRTEAFF. Combining the CDR3 with reference TRBV14 and TRBJ1-1 gives the whole variable domain EAGVTQFPSHSVIEKGQTVTLRCDPISGHDNLYWYRRVMGKEIKFLLHFVKESKQDESGMPNNRFLAERTGGTYSTLKVQPAELEDSGVYFCASSQDVGRMRTEAFFGQGTRLTVV.

V is TRBV25-1 and J is TRBJ1-1, with unresolved D. Germline CDR1 and CDR2: MGHDK and SYGVNS. The length of the CDR3 is 13 residues. V shed 1 base and J shed 11 bases, with 14 bases lying between them. Written as DNA, the CDR3 is TGTGCCAGCAGTGAATCTCGGGCCTCCGGGGCTTTCTTT. It translates to CASSESRASGAFF.

The chain combines TRBV30 with TRBJ2-1; D uncertain. The CDR3 extends over 12 amino acids. In germline, CDR1 is GTSNPN, CDR2 SVGIG (reference sequence). V lost 2 bases to trimming and J lost 5 bases, with 7 bases between them. The CDR3 protein is CAWSRVHNEQFF. The CDR3 DNA sequence: TGTGCCTGGAGTAGGGTCCACAATGAGCAGTTCTTC. Supplemented by reference TRBV30 and TRBJ2-1, the full variable domain reads SQTIHQWPATLVQPVGSPLSLECTVEGTSNPNLYWYRQAAGRGLQLLFYSVGIGQISSEVPQNLSASRPQDRQFILSSKKLLLSDSGFYLCAWSRVHNEQFFGPGTRLTVL.

The chain employs TRBV7-8 and TRBJ2-7; unclear D gene. The V gene's germline CDR1 is SGHVS and CDR2 FQNEAQ. V gave up 6 bases and J gave up 5 bases, with 17 bases separating them. The CDR3 covers 14 residues. This CDR3 is CASSLRLRADEQYF. Written as DNA, the CDR3 is TGTGCCAGCAGTCTTAGGCTCCGAGCTGACGAGCAGTACTTC.

The chain has TRBV30 and TRBJ1-3, with D unclear. Trimming shortened V by 3 bases and J by 4 bases, and 10 bases separated the two germline ends. The CDR3 runs 13 residues. CDR1 is GTSNPN and CDR2 is SVGIG in the germline V gene (reference sequence). In nucleotides, the CDR3 is TGTGCCTGGAGCAATACCGGAGGAAACACCATATATTTT. Encoded protein: CAWSNTGGNTIYF.

This clone was detected only a few times. The V call is TRBV5-8, the J call TRBJ1-5; 8 bases fit TRBD1. Germline CDR1 SGHTS, CDR2 YDEGEE. The CDR3 runs 19 residues. V gave up 6 bases and J gave up 0 bases; unmatched junction bases: 17. The CDR3 DNA sequence: TGTGCCAGCAACACCCCCATTGGCAGGGGGCTTATTAGCAATCAGCCCCAGCATTTT. Amino acid sequence: CASNTPIGRGLISNQPQHF. Based on the CDR3 plus reference TRBV5-8 and TRBJ1-5, the full variable domain is EAGVTQSPTHLIKTRGQQATLRCSPISGHTSVYWYQQALGLGLQFLLWYDEGEERNRGNFPPRFSGRQFPNYSSELNVNALELEDSALYLCASNTPIGRGLISNQPQHFGDGTRLSIL.

Only one count was recorded for this clone. The chain joins TRBV5-1 to TRBJ2-7; the D gene is possibly TRBD2 (7 bases). This CDR3 spans 14 amino acids. Trimming cost V 5 bases and J 2 bases, with 14 bases left between them. Germline CDR1 SGHRS, CDR2 YFSETQ. The CDR3 sequence: CASRFRGAAYEQYF. The CDR3 region has the DNA TGCGCCAGCAGATTCCGGGGGGCGGCCTACGAGCAGTACTTC. Full variable domain (remainder filled in from reference TRBV5-1 and TRBJ2-7): KAGVTQTPRYLIKTRGQQVTLSCSPISGHRSVSWYQQTPGQGLQFLFEYFSETQRNKGNFPGRFSGRQFSNSRSEMNVSTLELGDSALYLCASRFRGAAYEQYFGPGTRLTVT.

V usage is TRBV5-1 and J usage is TRBJ1-2; D is undetermined. The germline V gene encodes CDR1 SGHRS and CDR2 YFSETQ. This CDR3 is built from 12 residues. Trimming removed 5 bases at V and 2 bases at J, with 7 bases between. This chain's CDR3 is CASSEGNYGYTF. CDR3 DNA sequence: TGCGCCAGCAGTGAAGGGAACTATGGCTACACCTTC.

The chain links TRBV5-1 to TRBJ2-6; D tentatively reads TRBD1 or TRBD2 (5 bases each). From germline, CDR1 is SGHRS and CDR2 YFSETQ. V dropped 6 bases and J dropped 1 base, with 17 bases sitting between them. The CDR3 covers 17 residues. The CDR3 nucleotides are TGCGCCAGCACCACCTCGGGGCAAACGTCTGGGGCCAACGTCCTGACTTTC. It codes for CASTTSGQTSGANVLTF.

This clone occurred once. The V call is TRBV6-1, the J call TRBJ2-7; TRBD1 agrees at 9 bases. The germline V gene encodes CDR1 MNHNS and CDR2 SASEGT. This CDR3 contains 15 residues. V lost 5 bases to trimming and J lost 5 bases; unmatched junction nucleotides: 10. CDR3 sequence reads: CASSKGGQGPNEQYF. The DNA for the CDR3 is TGTGCCAGCAGTAAAGGAGGACAGGGGCCCAACGAGCAGTACTTC.

V gene TRBV9 combines with J gene TRBJ1-1; tentative D call: TRBD1 (6 bases). The germline V and J ends were trimmed by 4 bases and 6 bases, with 19 bases remaining between them. Germline V CDR1 and CDR2: SGDLS, YYNGEE. The CDR3 has 15 amino acids. Here the CDR3 reads CASSPRTVPGAEAFF. Written as DNA, the CDR3 is TGTGCCAGCAGCCCAAGGACAGTCCCGGGGGCTGAAGCTTTCTTT. The full variable domain, completed using reference TRBV9 and TRBJ1-1, is DSGVTQTPKHLITATGQRVTLRCSPRSGDLSVYWYQQSLDQGLQFLIQYYNGEERAKGNILERFSAQQFPDLHSELNLSSLELGDSALYFCASSPRTVPGAEAFFGQGTRLTVV.

The V and J genes are TRBV29-1 and TRBJ2-7, with 10 bases fitting TRBD1. The germline V gene has CDR1 SQVTM and CDR2 ANQGSEA. V was pared by 5 bases and J by 3 bases, with 10 bases of the junction left unmatched. This CDR3 has 15 residues. The CDR3 reads CSVLTGTGANYEQYF. The CDR3 region has the DNA TGCAGCGTTTTAACAGGGACAGGGGCGAACTACGAGCAGTACTTC.

This chain joins TRBV9 and TRBJ1-3; no clear D. Germline V lookup: CDR1 SGDLS, CDR2 YYNGEE. The CDR3 is made up of 13 amino acids. The V end was cut by 3 bases, the J end by 0 bases, with 4 bases between. DNA for the CDR3: TGTGCCAGCAGCGGATCCTCTGGAAACACCATATATTTT. It codes for CASSGSSGNTIYF. The variable domain in full, completed from reference TRBV9 and TRBJ1-3, reads DSGVTQTPKHLITATGQRVTLRCSPRSGDLSVYWYQQSLDQGLQFLIQYYNGEERAKGNILERFSAQQFPDLHSELNLSSLELGDSALYFCASSGSSGNTIYFGEGSWLTVV.